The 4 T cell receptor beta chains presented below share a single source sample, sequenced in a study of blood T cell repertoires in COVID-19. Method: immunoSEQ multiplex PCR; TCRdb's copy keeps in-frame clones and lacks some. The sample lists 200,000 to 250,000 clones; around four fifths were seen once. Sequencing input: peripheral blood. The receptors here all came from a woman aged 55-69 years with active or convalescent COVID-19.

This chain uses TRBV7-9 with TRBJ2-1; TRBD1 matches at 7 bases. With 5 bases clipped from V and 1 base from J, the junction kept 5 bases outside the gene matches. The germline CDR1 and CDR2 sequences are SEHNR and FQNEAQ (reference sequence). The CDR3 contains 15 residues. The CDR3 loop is CASSPRGLSYNEQFF. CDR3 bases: TGTGCCAGCAGCCCCAGGGGGTTGTCCTACAATGAGCAGTTCTTC.

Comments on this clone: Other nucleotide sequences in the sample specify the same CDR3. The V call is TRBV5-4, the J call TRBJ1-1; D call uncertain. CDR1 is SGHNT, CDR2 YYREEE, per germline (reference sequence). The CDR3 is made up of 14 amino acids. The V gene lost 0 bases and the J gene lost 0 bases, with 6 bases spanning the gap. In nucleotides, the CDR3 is TGTGCCAGCAGCTTGGCTCGGGTGAACACTGAAGCTTTCTTT. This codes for CASSLARVNTEAFF.

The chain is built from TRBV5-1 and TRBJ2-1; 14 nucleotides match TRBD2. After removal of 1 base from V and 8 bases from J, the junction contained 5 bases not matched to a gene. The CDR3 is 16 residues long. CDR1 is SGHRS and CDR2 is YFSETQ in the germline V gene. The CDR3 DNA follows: TGCGCCAGCAGCTTGTTCGGGACTAGCGGGAGTGATGAGCAGTTCTTC. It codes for CASSLFGTSGSDEQFF.

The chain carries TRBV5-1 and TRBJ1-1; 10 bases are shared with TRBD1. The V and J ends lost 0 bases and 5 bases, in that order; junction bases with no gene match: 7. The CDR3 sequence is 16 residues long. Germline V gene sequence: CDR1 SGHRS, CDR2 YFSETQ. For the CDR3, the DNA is TGCGCCAGCAGCTTGGACCCCGGGACAGGGGTAACTGAAGCTTTCTTT. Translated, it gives CASSLDPGTGVTEAFF.